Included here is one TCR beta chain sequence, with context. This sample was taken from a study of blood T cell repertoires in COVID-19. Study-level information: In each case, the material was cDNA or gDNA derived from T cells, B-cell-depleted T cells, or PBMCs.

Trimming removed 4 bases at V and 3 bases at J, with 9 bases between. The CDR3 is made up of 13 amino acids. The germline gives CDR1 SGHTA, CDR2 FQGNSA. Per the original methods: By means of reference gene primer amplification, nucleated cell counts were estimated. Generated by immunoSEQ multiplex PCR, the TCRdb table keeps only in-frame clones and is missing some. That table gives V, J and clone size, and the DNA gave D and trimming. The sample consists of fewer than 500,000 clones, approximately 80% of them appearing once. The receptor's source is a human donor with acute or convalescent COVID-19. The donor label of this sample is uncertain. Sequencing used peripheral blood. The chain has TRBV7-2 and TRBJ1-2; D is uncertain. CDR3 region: CASSSTDYYGYTF. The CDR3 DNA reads TGTGCCAGCAGCTCAACAGATTACTATGGCTACACCTTC.